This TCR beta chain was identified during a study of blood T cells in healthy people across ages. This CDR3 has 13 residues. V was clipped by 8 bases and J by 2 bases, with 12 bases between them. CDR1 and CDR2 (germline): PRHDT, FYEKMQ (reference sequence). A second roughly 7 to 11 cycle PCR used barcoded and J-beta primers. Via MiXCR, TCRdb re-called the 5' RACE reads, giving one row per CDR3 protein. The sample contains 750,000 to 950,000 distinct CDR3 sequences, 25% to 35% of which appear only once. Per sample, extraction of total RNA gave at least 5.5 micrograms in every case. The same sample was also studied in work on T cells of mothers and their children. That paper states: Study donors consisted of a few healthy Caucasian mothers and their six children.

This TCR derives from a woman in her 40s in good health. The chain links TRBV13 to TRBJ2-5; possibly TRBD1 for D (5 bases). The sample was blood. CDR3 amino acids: CASRQQIQETQYF. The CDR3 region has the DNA TGTGCCAGCCGACAGCAGATTCAAGAGACCCAGTACTTC. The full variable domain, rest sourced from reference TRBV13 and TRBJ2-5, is AAGVIQSPRHLIKEKRETATLKCYPIPRHDTVYWYQQGPGQDPQFLISFYEKMQSDKGSIPDRFSAQQFSDYHSELNMSSLELGDSALYFCASRQQIQETQYFGPGTRLLVL.